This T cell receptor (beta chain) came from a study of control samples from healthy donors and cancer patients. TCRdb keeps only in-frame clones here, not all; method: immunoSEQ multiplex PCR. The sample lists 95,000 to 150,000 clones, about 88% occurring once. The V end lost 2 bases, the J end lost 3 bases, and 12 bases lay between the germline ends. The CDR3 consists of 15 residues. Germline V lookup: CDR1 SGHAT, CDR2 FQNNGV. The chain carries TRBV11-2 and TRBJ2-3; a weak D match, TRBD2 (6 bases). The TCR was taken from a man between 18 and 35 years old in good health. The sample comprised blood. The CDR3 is CASSLNSGRTDTQYF. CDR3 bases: TGTGCCAGCAGCTTAAATAGTGGGAGGACAGATACGCAGTATTTT.